One T cell receptor (beta chain) is described in this entry. The V end lost 5 bases, the J end lost 6 bases, and 22 bases lay between the germline ends. The CDR3 runs to 16 residues. This entry belongs to a study of blood T cells in healthy people across ages. Next came a second PCR, run for about 6 to 12 cycles, which used a sample-barcoded 5' primer along with a J-beta primer mix. Using its own MiXCR run on the 5' RACE reads, TCRdb lists one record per CDR3 protein. The sample includes fewer than 2,000,000 distinct CDR3 sequences, roughly 43% of them seen just once. The sequencing sample was made of blood. This chain connects TRBV12-3 or TRBV12-4 to TRBJ1-1; D unresolved. The TCR was taken from a human donor in good health. The CDR3 reads CASSPTLTAAASEAFF. The CDR3 DNA follows: TGTGCCAGCAGTCCTACCTTGACCGCAGCGGCTTCTGAAGCTTTCTTT.